A single sample is the source of the 8 T cell receptor beta chains below, sequenced in a study of regulatory T cells in long-lasting Graves disease. Time point here: newly diagnosed GD, antithyroid drugs for less than 3 months. Researchers made the TCR library from RNA that was extracted from PBMCs. The authors built TCR beta libraries using iRepertoire HTBI primers and Arm-PCR of CDR3 regions. TCRdb analysed the multiplex PCR reads with MiXCR anew, one entry per CDR3 protein. Of 550,000 to 600,000 distinct CDR3 sequences detected, 15% to 20% appear once; the ten largest clones hold more than 10%. This sample was shared with a second study, whose subject was T cells in Graves' hyperthyroidism and ophthalmopathy.

The source was peripheral blood mononuclear cells (PBMCs), collected at new diagnosis, from a patient treated with antithyroid drugs. The receptors stem from a man aged 18-30 years with Graves disease.

This clonotype showed up many times. This sequence joins TRBV20-1 and TRBJ2-7; possible D gene TRBD1, 6 bases. The CDR3 spans 12 residues. Trimming took off 6 bases at V and 0 bases at J, with 9 bases between the two ends. Germline V gene data show CDR1 as DFQATT and CDR2 as SNEGSKA (reference sequence). DNA for the CDR3: TGCAGTGCCCGGGACATCTCCTACGAGCAGTACTTC. Translation: CSARDISYEQYF.

In this sample, this clonotype turned up many times. This chain connects TRBV20-1 to TRBJ2-3, with TRBD1 identical over 7 bases. V gave up 1 base and J gave up 6 bases; unmatched junction bases: 10. Looked up from germline, CDR1 is DFQATT and CDR2 is SNEGSKA (reference sequence). The length of the CDR3 is 15 residues. The CDR3 loop reads CSARVGTGVSDTQYF. CDR3 nucleotide sequence: TGCAGTGCTAGAGTTGGTACAGGGGTTTCGGATACGCAGTATTTT.

This clonotype was counted a few times. J is TRBJ2-2 and V is TRBV19; a weak D match, TRBD2 (5 bases). The CDR3 runs 16 residues. V gave up 3 bases and J gave up 1 base, with 12 bases separating them. Germline V gene data show CDR1 as LNHDA and CDR2 as SQIVND (reference sequence). CDR3 bases: TGTGCCAGTAGTATTGTCGGACTTATGAACACCGGGGAGCTGTTTTTT. It is translated as CASSIVGLMNTGELFF.

This clonotype was seen ten or more times. V is TRBV6-1 and J is TRBJ1-2, with D perhaps matching TRBD1 (5 bases). Germline CDR1 MNHNS, CDR2 SASEGT. This CDR3 region has 14 residues. Deletions cut 8 bases from V and 7 bases from J, with 20 bases between. CDR3: CASVPLGGTFGYTF. CDR3 nucleotide sequence: TGTGCCAGCGTACCGCTGGGGGGTACATTTGGCTACACCTTC.

This clonotype has a handful of counts. CDR3 loop: CASSHKEWNEQFF. CDR3 coding DNA: TGCGCCAGCAGCCATAAAGAGTGGAATGAGCAGTTCTTC. J is TRBJ2-1 and V is TRBV4-1; D gene uncertain. The CDR3 covers 13 residues. In germline, CDR1 is MGHRA, CDR2 YSYEKL. The germline V and J ends were trimmed by 3 bases and 7 bases, with 10 bases remaining between them.

This chain uses TRBV6-1 with TRBJ1-5, with 8 positions matching TRBD1. V dropped 6 bases and J dropped 3; count of bases not matched to a gene: 10. Germline V gives CDR1 MNHNS, CDR2 SASEGT. This CDR3 region has 16 residues. CDR3 in amino acids: CASRILGQGPNQPQHF. The CDR3 region has the DNA TGTGCCAGCAGGATACTAGGACAGGGTCCCAATCAGCCCCAGCATTTT.

This clonotype was counted a few times. The chain combines TRBV5-4 with TRBJ2-3; 9 nucleotides align to TRBD1. The CDR3 consists of 17 residues. Per germline, CDR1 SGHNT and CDR2 YYREEE (reference sequence). With 3 bases clipped from V and 5 bases from J, the junction kept 13 bases outside the gene matches. DNA of the CDR3: TGTGCCAGCAGCTCTCCTCCGGGACAGGGAGGTGGAGATACGCAGTATTTT. Amino acid sequence: CASSSPPGQGGGDTQYF.

This clonotype was recorded at least ten times. The chain carries TRBV5-1 and TRBJ2-2, with 7 nucleotides matching TRBD2. Germline loops: CDR1 SGHRS, CDR2 YFSETQ. The V gene end was trimmed by 6 bases and the J gene end by 1 base; junction bases not matched to a gene: 0. This CDR3 comprises 13 residues. The CDR3 reads CASTSGNTGELFF. The CDR3 DNA reads as TGCGCCAGCACTAGCGGGAACACCGGGGAGCTGTTTTTT.